This passage covers 30 T cell receptor beta chains from one sample sequenced in a study of control samples from healthy donors and cancer patients (dated by TCRdb to 2018 to 2021). Libraries were prepared through the immunoSEQ multiplex PCR assay. What TCRdb holds here is the immuneACCESS table cut down to in-frame rearrangements. Part of the clones is not present; checked against another copy, under half of the missing clones reflect an unresolved V gene, and the others are unexplained. The table for this sample lists roughly 120,000 clones; roughly 88% of them were counted only once. The ten biggest clones cover approximately 3.2% of the sample. Sequences were obtained from blood. These receptors were collected from a man aged 45-65 years in good health.

The rearrangement uses TRBV11-2 and TRBJ1-1; D is unclear. Germline CDR1 SGHAT, CDR2 FQNNGV. This CDR3 has 12 amino acids. The CDR3 sequence is CSSRRMNTEAFF. The CDR3 DNA reads as TGTTCATCCAGGAGAATGAACACTGAAGCTTTCTTT.

This rearrangement joins TRBV9 to TRBJ1-4; unclear D gene. The germline V and J ends were trimmed by 0 bases and 5 bases, with 11 bases remaining between them. The CDR3 totals 15 residues. Germline V gene data show CDR1 as SGDLS and CDR2 as YYNGEE. The chain's CDR3 is CASSVATSGNEKLFF. The CDR3 DNA reads TGTGCCAGCAGCGTAGCTACTTCTGGAAATGAAAAACTGTTTTTT.

The DNA of the CDR3 is TGTGCCAGCAGTTACTCGACTAGCGGAGCCACAGATACGCAGTATTTT. Its protein is CASSYSTSGATDTQYF. J is TRBJ2-3 and V is TRBV6-5; 9 nucleotides agree with TRBD2. V was pared by 0 bases and J by 2 bases, with 3 bases of the junction left unmatched. Germline V gives CDR1 MNHEY, CDR2 SVGAGI. This CDR3 comprises 16 residues.

Only one count was recorded for this clone. The rearrangement links TRBV3-1 (or the pseudogene TRBV3-2) to TRBJ2-3; 9 nucleotides line up with TRBD2. V lost 1 base to trimming and J lost 4 bases; unmatched junction nucleotides: 9. The length of the CDR3 is 17 residues. Germline CDR1 is LGHDT and CDR2 is YNNKEL (reference sequence). CDR3 residues: CASSQAYEAGGPDTQYF. The CDR3 DNA sequence: TGTGCCAGCAGCCAAGCATACGAAGCGGGGGGCCCAGATACGCAGTATTTT.

The J gene is TRBJ1-2, the V gene TRBV6-5; D is possibly TRBD1 (5 bases). There are 12 residues in the CDR3. Trimming took 8 bases from V and 8 from J, leaving 15 bases between them. Looked up from germline, CDR1 is MNHEY and CDR2 is SVGAGI. The CDR3 loop is CASGGRVGGYTF. CDR3 bases: TGTGCCAGCGGGGGGAGGGTCGGCGGCTACACCTTC.

V is TRBV9 and J is TRBJ1-3, with TRBD1 identical over 7 bases. V was clipped by 4 bases and J by 0 bases; unmatched bases: 7. The germline CDR1 and CDR2 sequences are SGDLS and YYNGEE. CDR3 length equals 16 residues. The CDR3 sequence is CASSRRQGSSGNTIYF. The CDR3 nucleotides are TGTGCCAGCAGCAGGCGACAGGGCAGCTCTGGAAACACCATATATTTT.

This clone was seen only once. The V and J genes are TRBV25-1 and TRBJ1-6; maybe TRBD1 (5 bases). This CDR3 contains 15 residues. CDR1 is MGHDK, CDR2 SYGVNS, per germline. V was shortened by 4 bases and J by 7 bases, with 14 bases between the two germline ends. The CDR3 DNA reads TGTGCCAGCAGTGGGTGGGAGGGGATGAATTCACCCCTCCACTTT. It specifies CASSGWEGMNSPLHF.

The CDR3 loop reads CATSDSQGAKTQYF. The CDR3 coding sequence is TGTGCCACCAGTGATTCACAGGGGGCAAAGACCCAGTACTTC. The V and J genes are TRBV24-1 and TRBJ2-5, with TRBD1 identical over 9 bases. The CDR3 is 14 residues long. With V trimmed by 2 bases and J by 6 bases, 3 bases remained unmatched. In germline, CDR1 is KGHDR, CDR2 SFDVKD.

The chain uses TRBV18 and TRBJ1-4; the D is unclear. The CDR3 has 13 amino acids. Trimming took off 6 bases at V and 7 bases at J, with 12 bases between the two ends. The germline V gene encodes CDR1 KGHSH and CDR2 LQKENI. The CDR3 sequence: CASSLNRGEKLFF. CDR3 sequence (DNA): TGTGCCAGCTCTCTTAACCGAGGTGAAAAACTGTTTTTT.

This chain links TRBV5-4 with TRBJ2-7; D possibly corresponds to TRBD2 (6 bases). This CDR3 spans 14 amino acids. Between the trimmed V and J ends, which lost 7 bases and 1 base, there was a span of 15 bases. Looked up from germline, CDR1 is SGHNT and CDR2 is YYREEE (reference sequence). CDR3 protein: CASGVDGRSYEQYF. CDR3 nucleotides: TGTGCCAGCGGGGTGGACGGGAGATCCTACGAGCAGTACTTC.

The chain couples TRBV10-3 to TRBJ2-1; 9 nucleotides line up with TRBD2. CDR3 length equals 13 residues. V trimming: 5 bases; J trimming: 7 bases; junction bases outside the gene matches: 3. Looked up from germline, CDR1 is ENHRY and CDR2 is SYGVKD. CDR3 loop: CAISSGGLNEQFF. CDR3 sequence (DNA): TGTGCCATCAGTAGCGGGGGGCTAAATGAGCAGTTCTTC.

The chain carries TRBV28 and TRBJ1-2, with 9 nucleotides matching TRBD1. CDR1 and CDR2 (germline): MDHEN, SYDVKM. V lost 2 bases, J lost 3 bases, and 7 bases stayed unmatched. The length of the CDR3 is 16 residues. The CDR3 DNA is TGTGCCAGCAGTTTAGGAAGGGGACAGGGCTACTATGGCTACACCTTC. It translates to CASSLGRGQGYYGYTF.

The chain uses TRBV7-8 and TRBJ2-3; 9 bases align to TRBD1. Germline V gene data show CDR1 as SGHVS and CDR2 as FQNEAQ. With 5 bases clipped from V and 2 bases from J, the junction kept 5 bases outside the gene matches. This CDR3 spans 15 amino acids. CDR3 DNA sequence: TGTGCCAGCAGCCCGAACAGGGGGCCCACAGATACGCAGTATTTT. Residues: CASSPNRGPTDTQYF.

The chain uses TRBV7-2 and TRBJ2-7; possible D gene TRBD1, 5 bases. The CDR3 totals 14 residues. Germline V CDR1 and CDR2: SGHTA, FQGNSA. The V end lost 2 bases, the J end lost 5 bases, and 13 bases lay between the germline ends. This CDR3 reads CASSLQQEPNEQYF. CDR3 in DNA: TGTGCCAGCAGCTTACAACAGGAGCCAAACGAGCAGTACTTC.

V usage is TRBV27 and J usage is TRBJ2-1; either TRBD1 or TRBD2 may supply D (5 bases each). Trimming took 4 bases from V and 5 from J, leaving 15 bases between them. Germline V CDR1 and CDR2: MNHEY, SMNVEV (reference sequence). There are 15 residues in the CDR3. CDR3 DNA: TGTGCCAGCAGTTATGGGGGAACAAGTCACAATGAGCAGTTCTTC. Protein sequence: CASSYGGTSHNEQFF.

The chain employs TRBV10-3 and TRBJ1-2, with TRBD1 matching 7 bases. J was trimmed by 13 bases and V by 0 bases; bases with no gene match: 8. The CDR3 is 13 residues long. Germline V gene sequence: CDR1 ENHRY, CDR2 SYGVKD. For the CDR3, the DNA is TGTGCCATCAGTGAGTCGAGAACAGGGGTAACCACCTTC. It encodes CAISESRTGVTTF.

This clone has more than one count but fewer than ten. This rearrangement joins TRBV15 to TRBJ1-6; D is ambiguous. The germline V and J ends were trimmed by 0 bases and 9 bases, with 3 bases remaining between them. Germline CDR1 and CDR2: LNHNV and YYDKDF (reference sequence). The CDR3 covers 12 residues. The CDR3 sequence is CATSRDFSPLHF. DNA of the CDR3: TGTGCCACCAGCAGAGATTTTTCACCCCTCCACTTT.

This rearrangement joins TRBV4-1 to TRBJ2-2; no definite D call. The CDR3 runs 14 residues. Trimming pared 1 base from V and 7 bases from J, leaving 10 bases between. Germline V gene data show CDR1 as MGHRA and CDR2 as YSYEKL. CDR3 nucleotides: TGCGCCAGCAGCCAAGGGACCTCAGGCGGGGAGCTGTTTTTT. The encoded protein is CASSQGTSGGELFF.

This clone has a handful of counts. This chain joins TRBV10-3 and TRBJ2-7; TRBD2 matches at 9 bases. CDR1 and CDR2 from the germline V gene are ENHRY and SYGVKD. V was pared by 0 bases and J by 4 bases, with 1 base of the junction left unmatched. CDR3 length equals 14 residues. In nucleotides, the CDR3 is TGTGCCATCAGTGAGTCGACTAGCGGTTACGAGCAGTACTTC. Its translation is CAISESTSGYEQYF.

This clone was picked up one time. The chain couples TRBV5-4 to TRBJ2-3; D could derive from TRBD1 or TRBD2 (5 bases each). This CDR3 region has 12 residues. Germline V gene data show CDR1 as SGHNT and CDR2 as YYREEE (reference sequence). V gave up 4 bases and J gave up 14 bases, with 17 bases separating them. CDR3 DNA: TGTGCCAGCAGCCTGTCACCGGGACCCACGTATTTT. Amino acids: CASSLSPGPTYF. The variable domain in full, completed from reference TRBV5-4 and TRBJ2-3, reads ETGVTQSPTHLIKTRGQQVTLRCSSQSGHNTVSWYQQALGQGPQFIFQYYREEENGRGNFPPRFSGLQFPNYSSELNVNALELDDSALYLCASSLSPGPTYFGPGTRLTVL.

The chain has TRBV15 and TRBJ2-1, with 7 nucleotides matching TRBD2. CDR1 and CDR2 from the germline V gene are LNHNV and YYDKDF (reference sequence). This CDR3 comprises 15 residues. V was clipped by 4 bases and J by 4 bases; unmatched bases: 7. The CDR3 region is CATSTERGPYNEQFF. The DNA of the CDR3 is TGTGCCACCAGCACAGAGCGGGGACCATACAATGAGCAGTTCTTC.

The V gene is TRBV11-3, the J gene TRBJ2-2, with D uncertain. Deletions cut 3 bases from V and 0 bases from J, with 5 bases between. In germline, CDR1 is SGHNT, CDR2 YENEEA. The CDR3 length is 14 residues. The CDR3 DNA is TGTGCCAGCAGCTTTGGAGCGAACACCGGGGAGCTGTTTTTT. Its translation is CASSFGANTGELFF.

This clone appeared once. The chain uses TRBV9 and TRBJ2-3; TRBD1 or TRBD2 may be the D gene (5 bases each). The V gene's germline CDR1 is SGDLS and CDR2 YYNGEE. The CDR3 consists of 13 residues. Trimming left V 0 bases short and J 6 bases short, with 8 bases between. As DNA, the CDR3 is TGTGCCAGCAGCGTAGGGGACCCCGATACGCAGTATTTT. It yields the protein CASSVGDPDTQYF.

The V and J genes are TRBV29-1 and TRBJ1-1; D uncertain. Between the trimmed V and J ends, which lost 7 bases and 1 base, there was a span of 7 bases. The CDR3 length is 11 residues. CDR1 and CDR2 (germline): SQVTM, ANQGSEA. The CDR3 nucleotides read TGCAGCGAGCGAGAGAACACTGAAGCTTTCTTT. Amino acids: CSERENTEAFF.

J is TRBJ2-5 and V is TRBV5-4; D call uncertain. The V gene's germline CDR1 is SGHNT and CDR2 YYREEE (reference sequence). V was pared by 0 bases and J by 1 base, with 4 bases between. This CDR3 is built from 13 residues. The CDR3 protein is CASSLGRQETQYF. Written as DNA, the CDR3 is TGTGCCAGCAGCTTGGGACGCCAAGAGACCCAGTACTTC.

The V and J genes are TRBV6-5 and TRBJ2-7, with a tentative D call TRBD1 (5 bases). The V and J ends lost 6 bases and 1 base respectively, with 10 bases between them. This CDR3 has 13 residues. Germline V CDR1 and CDR2: MNHEY, SVGAGI. This CDR3 reads CASSPPGSYEQYF. The CDR3 bases are TGTGCCAGCAGCCCCCCAGGGTCCTACGAGCAGTACTTC.

The rearrangement links TRBV3-1 (or the pseudogene TRBV3-2) to TRBJ1-1; 8 bases map to TRBD1. This CDR3 comprises 15 residues. The V gene's germline CDR1 is LGHDT and CDR2 YNNKEL (reference sequence). The J segment lost 4 bases and the V segment lost 6 bases, leaving 10 bases of the junction unmatched. DNA for the CDR3: TGTGCCAGCAGACAGGCAGGGGGCTGGGGCACTGAAGCTTTCTTT. Amino acids: CASRQAGGWGTEAFF.

The rearrangement uses TRBV10-2 and TRBJ1-6; D unresolved. The ends were cut back, 3 bases at V and 5 bases at J, with 8 bases in the middle. This CDR3 spans 14 amino acids. CDR1 WSHSY and CDR2 SAAADI come from the germline V gene. The CDR3 sequence: CASSEIQNNSPLHF. The CDR3 DNA sequence: TGCGCCAGCAGTGAAATACAGAATAATTCACCCCTCCACTTT.

The chain recombines TRBV9 with TRBJ1-1; possibly TRBD1 for D (6 bases). The CDR3 sequence is 15 residues long. V was shortened by 0 bases and J by 1 base, with 10 bases between the two germline ends. CDR1 is SGDLS and CDR2 is YYNGEE in the germline V gene. The CDR3 region has the DNA TGTGCCAGCAGCGTAGGCGGCAGGGGGAACACTGAAGCTTTCTTT. Protein: CASSVGGRGNTEAFF.

This clone was seen only once. This chain joins TRBV3-1 (or the pseudogene TRBV3-2) and TRBJ2-1; 8 positions agree with TRBD2. This CDR3 comprises 15 residues. Germline lookup yields CDR1 LGHDT and CDR2 YNNKEL (reference sequence). The V gene end was trimmed by 4 bases and the J gene end by 2 bases; junction bases not matched to a gene: 4. The CDR3 sequence: CASSPLAGTYNEQFF. CDR3 in DNA: TGTGCCAGCAGCCCATTAGCGGGGACCTACAATGAGCAGTTCTTC.